The 18 T cell receptor beta chains given below trace back to one sample, sequenced in a study of blood T cell repertoires in COVID-19. Assay used: immunoSEQ multiplex PCR; TCRdb lists only in-frame clones, some missing. The sample lists roughly 250,000 clones; approximately 90% were seen once. Sequenced sample: PBMCs or T cells enriched from blood (not recorded which). The receptor source for this set is a woman in her thirties or forties with acute COVID-19.

The V gene is TRBV29-1, the J gene TRBJ2-5; 8 bases fit TRBD1. With 5 bases clipped from V and 4 bases from J, the junction kept 6 bases outside the gene matches. CDR3 size: 13 residues. The V gene's germline CDR1 is SQVTM and CDR2 ANQGSEA. The DNA of the CDR3 is TGCAGCGTTCGTGGACAGGGAATAGAGACCCAGTACTTC. Protein: CSVRGQGIETQYF. Variable domain in full (rest from reference TRBV29-1 and TRBJ2-5): SAVISQKPSRDICQRGTSLTIQCQVDSQVTMMFWYRQQPGQSLTLIATANQGSEATYESGFVIDKFPISRPNLTFSTLTVSNMSPEDSSIYLCSVRGQGIETQYFGPGTRLLVL.

The chain couples TRBV28 to TRBJ2-4, with D possibly matching TRBD2 (6 bases). CDR1 and CDR2 from the germline V gene are MDHEN and SYDVKM. The V end was cut by 3 bases, the J end by 4 bases, with 13 bases between. The CDR3 consists of 15 residues. For the CDR3, the DNA is TGTGCCAGCAGTTTTTTATCGGGAGAGAAAAACATTCAGTACTTC. Translation gives CASSFLSGEKNIQYF.

This rearrangement joins TRBV5-4 to TRBJ1-1; D is unclear. V lost 4 bases, J lost 1 base, and 11 bases lay in between. The germline gives CDR1 SGHNT, CDR2 YYREEE (reference sequence). The CDR3 sequence is 14 residues long. DNA of the CDR3: TGTGCCAGCAGCACGCGGATTCCGAACACTGAAGCTTTCTTT. Its translation is CASSTRIPNTEAFF. Full variable domain (remainder filled in from reference TRBV5-4 and TRBJ1-1): ETGVTQSPTHLIKTRGQQVTLRCSSQSGHNTVSWYQQALGQGPQFIFQYYREEENGRGNFPPRFSGLQFPNYSSELNVNALELDDSALYLCASSTRIPNTEAFFGQGTRLTVV.

The genes are TRBV5-5 and TRBJ2-7, with TRBD1 matching over 8 bases. There are 14 residues in the CDR3. The V and J ends lost 0 bases and 5 bases, in that order; junction bases with no gene match: 4. Looked up from germline, CDR1 is SGHKS and CDR2 is YYEKEE (reference sequence). CDR3 DNA sequence: TGTGCCAGCAGCTTGGAGACAGGGGAGGACGAGCAGTACTTC. This encodes CASSLETGEDEQYF.

The V call is TRBV7-9, the J call TRBJ2-1, with 11 bases matching TRBD2. With 5 bases clipped from V and 7 bases from J, the junction kept 13 bases outside the gene matches. Looked up from germline, CDR1 is SEHNR and CDR2 is FQNEAQ (reference sequence). CDR3 size: 17 residues. The CDR3 sequence is CASSPPGLAERRNEQFF. CDR3 sequence (DNA): TGTGCCAGCAGCCCACCGGGACTAGCGGAGAGGCGTAATGAGCAGTTCTTC.

This clone is a singleton in its sample. V is TRBV2 and J is TRBJ1-5, with 7 bases that match TRBD1. The CDR3 is 14 amino acids. Germline V CDR1 and CDR2: SNHLY, FYNNEI. V lost 6 bases to trimming and J lost 1 base; unmatched junction nucleotides: 3. CDR3 in amino acids: CASSPGQSNQPQHF. The CDR3 DNA reads TGTGCCAGCAGCCCGGGACAGAGCAATCAGCCCCAGCATTTT.

This chain uses TRBV11-3 with TRBJ1-4; D perhaps matches TRBD1 (5 bases). The CDR3 contains 14 residues. The V gene's germline CDR1 is SGHNT and CDR2 YENEEA. V gave up 2 bases and J gave up 8 bases, with 12 bases separating them. CDR3: CASSLSRDGEKLFF. The CDR3 DNA reads as TGTGCCAGCAGCTTATCGCGGGACGGCGAAAAACTGTTTTTT.

The chain joins TRBV28 to TRBJ1-2, with D perhaps matching TRBD1 (6 bases). The CDR3 has 15 amino acids. V was pared by 7 bases and J by 0 bases, with 15 bases between. Germline V gene sequence: CDR1 MDHEN, CDR2 SYDVKM. The CDR3 DNA reads as TGTGCCAGCACTTTCTCAGGGACACCTAACTATGGCTACACCTTC. It codes for CASTFSGTPNYGYTF.

The chain recombines TRBV4-2 with TRBJ2-3, with D tentatively TRBD2 (6 bases). The CDR3 covers 17 residues. CDR1 LGHNA and CDR2 YNFKEQ come from the germline V gene. V lost 4 bases and J lost 2, with 19 bases in between. The CDR3 DNA reads as TGTGCCAGCAGCCCCCGGGTAGCGGCAACCATCACAGATACGCAGTATTTT. This translates into CASSPRVAATITDTQYF.

This clone was picked up one time. This chain connects TRBV11-3 to TRBJ2-7; 9 bases are shared with TRBD2. V dropped 5 bases and J dropped 3; count of bases not matched to a gene: 8. Germline CDR1 SGHNT, CDR2 YENEEA. CDR3 length: 15 residues. CDR3 in DNA: TGTGCCAGCAGCCCTCGGGCGGGAGGGGGCTACGAGCAGTACGTC. It translates to CASSPRAGGGYEQYV.

This clone has just a few counts. The chain joins TRBV2 to TRBJ1-3; D is undetermined. This CDR3 contains 16 residues. Trimming left V 0 bases short and J 0 bases short, with 9 bases between. Germline V gives CDR1 SNHLY, CDR2 FYNNEI. CDR3 in DNA: TGTGCCAGCAGTGAAGCGCTATATTACTCTGGAAACACCATATATTTT. Its protein is CASSEALYYSGNTIYF. The entire variable domain, with the rest obtained from reference TRBV2 and TRBJ1-3, is as follows: EPEVTQTPSHQVTQMGQEVILRCVPISNHLYFYWYRQILGQKVEFLVSFYNNEISEKSEIFDDQFSVERPDGSNFTLKIRSTKLEDSAMYFCASSEALYYSGNTIYFGEGSWLTVV.

J is TRBJ1-5 and V is TRBV11-2; D possibly corresponds to TRBD1 (6 bases). The germline V gene encodes CDR1 SGHAT and CDR2 FQNNGV. This CDR3 comprises 12 residues. Trimming shortened V by 4 bases and J by 13 bases, and 14 bases separated the two germline ends. In DNA, the CDR3 is TGTGCCAGCAGCTCCACGGACAGAGCTCAGCATTTT. Translating it yields CASSSTDRAQHF. Full variable domain (remainder filled in from reference TRBV11-2 and TRBJ1-5): EAGVAQSPRYKIIEKRQSVAFWCNPISGHATLYWYQQILGQGPKLLIQFQNNGVVDDSQLPKDRFSAERLKGVDSTLKIQPAKLEDSAVYLCASSSTDRAQHFGDGTRLSIL.

The chain links TRBV28 to TRBJ2-5; perhaps TRBD2 as D (5 bases). V was cut by 6 bases and J by 3 bases, with 11 bases left in between. The CDR3 contains 13 residues. Per the germline V gene, CDR1 is MDHEN and CDR2 is SYDVKM. DNA for the CDR3: TGTGCCAGCAGCCAACCGGGGAAAGAGACCCAGTACTTC. Protein product: CASSQPGKETQYF.

The chain couples TRBV7-9 to TRBJ1-4; possible D gene TRBD1, 5 bases. This CDR3 has 15 amino acids. V was clipped by 0 bases and J by 7 bases, with 12 bases between them. Germline V gene data show CDR1 as SEHNR and CDR2 as FQNEAQ (reference sequence). The CDR3 spells CASSLAGGRFEKLFF. The CDR3 nucleotides read TGTGCCAGCAGCTTAGCGGGGGGAAGGTTTGAAAAACTGTTTTTT.

This chain uses TRBV7-9 with TRBJ2-4, with D possibly matching TRBD2 (6 bases). V lost 1 base and J 11 bases, leaving 18 bases between the germline ends. The germline CDR1 and CDR2 sequences are SEHNR and FQNEAQ (reference sequence). There are 15 residues in the CDR3. The CDR3 DNA reads TGTGCCAGCAGCTTAGTTGGGGACTTGGGAGTTCTTCAGTACTTC. Translation gives CASSLVGDLGVLQYF.

This clone has a single count. The chain is built from TRBV5-1 and TRBJ1-1; 10 bases are a match to TRBD1. Germline V CDR1 and CDR2: SGHRS, YFSETQ. The trim removed 4 bases at V and 3 bases at J, leaving 12 bases unmatched. The CDR3 contains 17 residues. The CDR3 nucleotides are TGCGCCAGCAGCCTACAGACAGGGGGCGCTTCCTACACTGAAGCTTTCTTT. As protein: CASSLQTGGASYTEAFF.

The rearrangement links TRBV7-8 to TRBJ2-3, with 15 bases identical to TRBD2. The CDR3 contains 17 residues. The V gene's germline CDR1 is SGHVS and CDR2 FQNEAQ. Trimming took 6 bases from V and 0 from J; bases not matched to a gene: 4. CDR3 amino acids: CASRGLAGGPSTDTQYF. DNA for the CDR3: TGTGCCAGCAGAGGACTAGCGGGAGGGCCGAGCACAGATACGCAGTATTTT.

DNA of the CDR3: TGTGCCAGCGCTAGGACAGGGGGCGATGAAGCTTTCTTT. Translation: CASARTGGDEAFF. The chain has TRBV11-3 and TRBJ1-1; the match to TRBD1 covers 11 bases. The CDR3 spans 13 residues. Trimming at V came to 8 bases and at J to 7 bases, leaving 6 bases not matched to a gene. Germline V gene lookup returns CDR1 SGHNT and CDR2 YENEEA.